The 19 T cell receptor beta chains in this list originate from one sample, sequenced in a study of cytomegalovirus exposure and HLA in healthy donors. Primers for the PCR totalled 60 Vbeta and 13 Jbeta. Produced via immunoSEQ multiplex PCR; TCRdb's table is partial and in-frame only. Counted here are about 130,000 clones, roughly 78% occurring once; the ten biggest clones make up approximately 5%. Source material: PBMCs. The receptors were sampled from a man in his thirties or forties in good health and CMV-seronegative.

The V gene is TRBV30, the J gene TRBJ1-4, with 9 nucleotides matching TRBD1. This CDR3 contains 16 residues. Germline trimming cut 4 bases from V and 4 bases from J; bases unmatched to any gene: 10. Germline V gives CDR1 GTSNPN, CDR2 SVGIG (reference sequence). The CDR3 spells CAWTQGTGRFNEKLFF. DNA of the CDR3: TGTGCCTGGACCCAAGGGACAGGGCGGTTTAATGAAAAACTGTTTTTT.

The chain carries TRBV18 and TRBJ1-5; TRBD1 agrees at 7 bases. With 3 bases clipped from V and 6 bases from J, the junction kept 5 bases outside the gene matches. Germline V gene sequence: CDR1 KGHSH, CDR2 LQKENI. The CDR3 loop spans 14 amino acids. The CDR3 DNA reads as TGTGCCAGCTCACCGCCGGGACAGAGTCAGCCCCAGCATTTT. Encoded protein: CASSPPGQSQPQHF.

The chain carries TRBV6-5 and TRBJ1-1, with D possibly being TRBD1 (6 bases). The CDR3 is 13 amino acids. CDR1 is MNHEY and CDR2 is SVGAGI in the germline V gene. V was clipped by 4 bases and J by 4 bases, with 10 bases between them. The CDR3 nucleotides read TGTGCCAGCAGTTTCTCAGGGGCCACTGAAGCTTTCTTT. Residues: CASSFSGATEAFF.

This sequence joins TRBV6-7 and TRBJ2-1, with D unclear. TRBV6-7 has ORF status, its function being uncertain. The length of the CDR3 is 13 residues. V was shortened by 2 bases and J by 6 bases, with 8 bases between the two germline ends. The CDR3 protein is CASSYPPCNEQFF. CDR3 bases: TGTGCCAGCAGTTACCCCCCTTGCAATGAGCAGTTCTTC.

This clone was seen only once. The V call is TRBV7-2, the J call TRBJ2-7, with 7 bases matching TRBD2. Trimming at V came to 1 base and at J to 2 bases, leaving 2 bases not matched to a gene. The CDR3 extends over 14 amino acids. Germline lookup yields CDR1 SGHTA and CDR2 FQGNSA. Written as DNA, the CDR3 is TGTGCCAGCAGCTTAGGCGGGGGTCCCTACGAGCAGTACTTC. Amino acids: CASSLGGGPYEQYF.

This clone was found a few times. The gene calls are TRBV6-5 and TRBJ1-1; D is perhaps TRBD1 (5 bases). V lost 0 bases and J 7 bases, leaving 15 bases between the germline ends. The CDR3 covers 15 residues. Germline V gene data show CDR1 as MNHEY and CDR2 as SVGAGI. The CDR3 nucleotides are TGTGCCAGCAGTTACTCGTCTCACAGGAGCTTTGAAGCTTTCTTT. Translated, it gives CASSYSSHRSFEAFF.

J is TRBJ2-2 and V is TRBV9; D is unclear. Between the trimmed V and J ends, which lost 0 bases and 2 bases, there was a span of 8 bases. Germline V gene lookup returns CDR1 SGDLS and CDR2 YYNGEE. The CDR3 is 15 residues long. The CDR3 reads CASSVVQFNTGELFF. The CDR3 coding sequence is TGTGCCAGCAGCGTAGTACAGTTTAACACCGGGGAGCTGTTTTTT.

This clone appeared a few times. This chain connects TRBV27 to TRBJ2-7, with 9 bases matching TRBD1. The germline CDR1 and CDR2 sequences are MNHEY and SMNVEV (reference sequence). CDR3 length equals 15 residues. Trimming at V came to 1 base and at J to 7 bases, leaving 8 bases not matched to a gene. CDR3 protein: CASSLYGTGPWEQYF. CDR3 nucleotide sequence: TGTGCCAGCAGTTTATACGGGACAGGGCCCTGGGAGCAGTACTTC.

CDR3: CASSLIGAGSYNEQFF. CDR3 DNA: TGTGCCAGCAGCTTAATAGGCGCAGGGTCCTACAATGAGCAGTTCTTC. This chain uses TRBV7-3 with TRBJ2-1; a possible D gene is TRBD1 (5 bases). V dropped 1 base and J dropped 1 base, with 11 bases sitting between them. The CDR3 has 16 residues. Germline CDR1 SGHTA, CDR2 FQGTGA.

J is TRBJ2-1 and V is TRBV7-2; D possibly corresponds to TRBD1 (6 bases). CDR1 SGHTA and CDR2 FQGNSA come from the germline V gene. The CDR3 covers 16 residues. Trimming pared 1 base from V and 8 bases from J, leaving 18 bases between. The CDR3, as DNA: TGTGCCAGCAGCTTAGATCAGGGGAAGGGCAAGGATGAGCAGTTCTTC. As protein: CASSLDQGKGKDEQFF.

The chain uses TRBV6-1 and TRBJ1-1; a weak D match, TRBD1 (6 bases). This CDR3 region has 14 residues. With 6 bases removed from V and 1 base from J, the gap between germline ends came to 12 bases. The germline CDR1 and CDR2 sequences are MNHNS and SASEGT. CDR3 loop: CASSAGGPNTEAFF. DNA for the CDR3: TGTGCCAGCAGCGCGGGGGGGCCGAACACTGAAGCTTTCTTT.

This clone was detected once. This sequence joins TRBV14 and TRBJ1-1, with unresolved D. Germline lookup yields CDR1 SGHDN and CDR2 FVKESK. V lost 1 base and J lost 1, with 7 bases in between. CDR3 length: 14 residues. The CDR3 reads CASSQGNKNTEAFF. As DNA, the CDR3 is TGTGCCAGCAGCCAAGGCAACAAGAACACTGAAGCTTTCTTT.

The chain has TRBV4-1 and TRBJ2-1, with D maybe TRBD2 (5 bases). The V end was cut by 3 bases, the J end by 10 bases, with 13 bases between. Germline assignment: CDR1 MGHRA and CDR2 YSYEKL. This CDR3 is built from 13 residues. CDR3 residues: CASSHTPRGEQFF. The CDR3 bases are TGCGCCAGCAGCCATACTCCCCGGGGAGAGCAGTTCTTC.

The chain recombines TRBV13 with TRBJ2-7; TRBD2 matches 8 bases. The CDR3 is made up of 16 amino acids. Unmatched junction bases numbered 7, after V lost 3 bases and J lost 0 bases. CDR1 and CDR2 (germline): PRHDT, FYEKMQ (reference sequence). The CDR3 nucleotides are TGTGCCAGCAGCTTCCCCCGGACTAGCACCTCCTACGAGCAGTACTTC. Translated: CASSFPRTSTSYEQYF.

This chain connects TRBV5-1 to TRBJ2-7, with unresolved D. The V and J ends lost 4 bases and 0 bases respectively, with 8 bases between them. The CDR3 runs to 13 residues. CDR1 and CDR2 from the germline V gene are SGHRS and YFSETQ. CDR3 loop: CASSPISSYEQYF. The CDR3 region has the DNA TGCGCCAGCAGCCCTATAAGCTCCTACGAGCAGTACTTC.

The chain joins TRBV6-1 to TRBJ1-1; D might be TRBD1 (6 bases). V lost 5 bases, J lost 1 base, and 11 bases lay in between. Germline CDR1 is MNHNS and CDR2 is SASEGT. The CDR3 contains 14 residues. The CDR3 nucleotides read TGTGCCAGCAGTTTCCGGACAGCGAACACTGAAGCTTTCTTT. Translation: CASSFRTANTEAFF.

The chain employs TRBV2 and TRBJ1-4; TRBD1 agrees at 9 bases. The CDR3 has 17 residues. Germline assignment: CDR1 SNHLY and CDR2 FYNNEI. J gave up 3 bases and V 2 bases, and 7 bases lay outside the gene matches. CDR3 region: CASSEWDRDGANEKLFF. DNA of the CDR3: TGTGCCAGCAGTGAATGGGACAGGGACGGGGCTAATGAAAAACTGTTTTTT.

This clone was counted a few times. This rearrangement joins TRBV6-5 to TRBJ1-6; 9 bases line up with TRBD1. CDR1 and CDR2 (germline): MNHEY, SVGAGI. This CDR3 has 15 residues. V gave up 6 bases and J gave up 8 bases; unmatched junction bases: 8. This CDR3 reads CASRSQGARDSPLHF. In nucleotides, the CDR3 is TGTGCCAGCAGATCACAGGGGGCGCGTGATTCACCCCTCCACTTT.

The V gene is TRBV7-9, the J gene TRBJ2-3; D may be TRBD2 (6 bases). The CDR3 sequence is 14 residues long. Trimming took off 1 base at V and 9 bases at J, with 14 bases between the two ends. Germline V CDR1 and CDR2: SEHNR, FQNEAQ (reference sequence). The CDR3 sequence: CASSLVMIRGTQYF. The DNA for the CDR3 is TGTGCCAGCAGCTTAGTCATGATCCGGGGGACGCAGTATTTT.